This T cell receptor (beta chain) was sequenced for a study of T cells in narcolepsy. On this clone: Its target is not known.

The CDR3 totals 18 residues. Deletions cut 0 bases from V and 5 bases from J, with 25 bases between. Germline V gene sequence: CDR1 GTSNPN, CDR2 SVGIG (reference sequence). The study, taken as a whole, reports: Autoreactive clonotypes reportedly recurred in blood of same and different patients, not controls. Autoreactive HCRT-specific and TRIB2-specific clonotypes were marked in same-patient CSF-versus-blood CD4+ comparisons.

The assay was immunoSEQ multiplex PCR, and TCRdb's table has in-frame clones only and misses some. This table has approximately 31,000 clones, around 80% appearing once. This TCR derives from a human donor with narcolepsy. V and J are TRBV30 and TRBJ1-1, with D unresolved. The sequencing input was CD45RA- memory CD4+ T cells from PBMCs. This CDR3 reads CAWSVRLAGPLRGTEAFF. Here the CDR3 DNA reads TGTGCCTGGAGTGTACGACTGGCAGGCCCCTTAAGAGGGACTGAAGCTTTCTTT.